The 14 T cell receptor beta chains below come from one sample, sequenced in a study of identical twins. TCRdb re-called the 5' RACE reads with MiXCR, one entry per CDR3 protein. The sample includes hundreds of thousands of distinct CDR3 sequences, about 12% of them seen just once. These same data were also listed under a study on yellow fever vaccine responses in identical twins.

Sequencing input: PBMCs. These receptor sequences come from a young woman in good health.

Notes on this clonotype: A much larger clone differs by one base, so this may be a read error. The V and J genes are TRBV6-5 and TRBJ2-1; D possibly matches TRBD1 or TRBD2 (5 bases each). Germline CDR1 reads MNHEY; CDR2 reads SVGAGI. The CDR3 has 17 residues. CDR3 sequence (DNA): TGTGCCAGCGGTTACCGGGACCCCACGTTACGGCGCAATGAGCAGTTCTTC. Its protein product is CASGYRDPTLRRNEQFF.

The rearrangement links TRBV7-2 to TRBJ2-7; unclear D gene. There are 14 residues in the CDR3. V was cut by 3 bases and J by 1 base, with 10 bases left in between. Germline V lookup: CDR1 SGHTA, CDR2 FQGNSA. This CDR3 reads CASSFWPGSYEQYV. CDR3 bases: TGTGCCAGCAGCTTTTGGCCAGGATCCTACGAGCAGTACGTC.

This clonotype has more than one count but fewer than ten. V is TRBV24-1 and J is TRBJ2-1; 10 nucleotides line up with TRBD2. In germline, CDR1 is KGHDR, CDR2 SFDVKD. The CDR3 contains 16 residues. V lost 5 bases to trimming and J lost 4 bases; unmatched junction nucleotides: 7. The CDR3 reads CATSVSGAGGYNEQFF. The CDR3 nucleotides are TGTGCCACCAGTGTCTCTGGAGCGGGGGGGTACAATGAGCAGTTCTTC.

This clonotype was picked up many times. This chain connects TRBV7-9 to TRBJ2-5, with D perhaps matching TRBD2 (6 bases). V lost 3 bases, J lost 2 bases, and 10 bases lay in between. The CDR3 consists of 14 residues. Germline CDR1 is SEHNR and CDR2 is FQNEAQ (reference sequence). The CDR3 here is CASSLEGTQETQYF. DNA of the CDR3: TGTGCCAGCAGCTTGGAGGGTACTCAAGAGACCCAGTACTTC.

The V gene is TRBV2, the J gene TRBJ2-5, with TRBD2 matching 10 bases. The CDR3 is 16 amino acids. V trimming: 1 base; J trimming: 6 bases; junction bases outside the gene matches: 8. Looked up from germline, CDR1 is SNHLY and CDR2 is FYNNEI. The CDR3 here is CASSEGLAGGQQTQYF. The DNA of the CDR3 is TGTGCCAGCAGTGAAGGGTTAGCGGGGGGCCAGCAGACCCAGTACTTC.

The rearrangement joins TRBV25-1 to TRBJ2-5; TRBD1 matches 12 bases. Germline V lookup: CDR1 MGHDK, CDR2 SYGVNS. The CDR3 is made up of 16 amino acids. V shed 3 bases, J shed 5 bases, and the junction held 7 bases outside the gene matches. The CDR3 DNA is TGTGCCAGCAGTGACCGGGACAGGGGGCGAGAGGAGACCCAGTACTTC. This codes for CASSDRDRGREETQYF.

The V call is TRBV28, the J call TRBJ1-5; D gene uncertain. Per the germline V gene, CDR1 is MDHEN and CDR2 is SYDVKM. CDR3 length: 16 amino acids. V was pared by 1 base and J by 0 bases, with 10 bases between. The CDR3 sequence: CASSLFSPYSNQPQHF. DNA of the CDR3: TGTGCCAGCAGTTTATTCAGTCCATATAGCAATCAGCCCCAGCATTTT. Variable domain in full (rest from reference TRBV28 and TRBJ1-5): DVKVTQSSRYLVKRTGEKVFLECVQDMDHENMFWYRQDPGLGLRLIYFSYDVKMKEKGDIPEGYSVSREKKERFSLILESASTNQTSMYLCASSLFSPYSNQPQHFGDGTRLSIL.

Only a few counts were recorded for this clonotype. V is TRBV20-1 and J is TRBJ2-5; 10 positions agree with TRBD1. Germline CDR1 and CDR2: DFQATT and SNEGSKA (reference sequence). Trimming at V came to 0 bases and at J to 4 bases, leaving 5 bases not matched to a gene. The CDR3 length is 15 residues. The CDR3 is CSARDGGQGRETQYF. CDR3 nucleotides: TGCAGTGCTAGAGATGGGGGACAGGGGCGAGAGACCCAGTACTTC.

The chain uses TRBV6-4 and TRBJ2-1, with 9 bases aligning to TRBD2. The CDR3 has 19 residues. V shed 5 bases and J 0 bases; nucleotides not matched to a gene: 14. Germline CDR1 reads MRHNA; CDR2 reads SNTAGT. The CDR3 region is CASSPRGSGGGPSYNEQFF. CDR3 DNA: TGTGCCAGCAGTCCCCGGGGTAGCGGGGGAGGACCCTCCTACAATGAGCAGTTCTTC.

The chain joins TRBV12-3 or TRBV12-4 to TRBJ1-1, with D hard to call. This CDR3 has 13 amino acids. The V end lost 5 bases, the J end lost 4 bases, and 11 bases lay between the germline ends. CDR3 bases: TGTGCCAGCAGTCCGATATTCGGCACTGAAGCTTTCTTT. This sequence encodes CASSPIFGTEAFF.

The chain recombines TRBV6-5 with TRBJ2-3; 7 bases match TRBD2. The germline V gene has CDR1 MNHEY and CDR2 SVGAGI. The CDR3 loop spans 16 amino acids. The trim removed 4 bases at V and 3 bases at J, leaving 10 bases unmatched. The DNA for the CDR3 is TGTGCCAGCAGTTCGCTAGATGGGGGGGAGACAGATACGCAGTATTTT. Translation: CASSSLDGGETDTQYF.

This chain joins TRBV7-9 and TRBJ2-7; TRBD1 aligns across 8 bases. The CDR3 contains 13 residues. The junction had 1 base not matched to a gene; V was cut back by 4 bases and J by 2 bases. The germline gives CDR1 SEHNR, CDR2 FQNEAQ (reference sequence). DNA for the CDR3: TGTGCCAGCAGCTGGACAGGGACCTACGAGCAGTACGTC. Translated: CASSWTGTYEQYV.

This CDR3 is CATSDTPWTGPWAQETQYF. DNA of the CDR3: TGTGCCACCAGTGATACCCCATGGACAGGGCCATGGGCCCAAGAGACCCAGTACTTC. The chain is built from TRBV24-1 and TRBJ2-5; 8 bases align to TRBD1. CDR1 and CDR2 from the germline V gene are KGHDR and SFDVKD. With 3 bases clipped from V and 1 base from J, the junction kept 15 bases outside the gene matches. The CDR3 contains 19 residues.

This clonotype was seen a handful of times. The chain uses TRBV10-3 and TRBJ1-5; a possible D gene is TRBD1 (6 bases). Germline-derived CDR1 and CDR2 are ENHRY and SYGVKD. Trimming took off 11 bases at V and 0 bases at J, with 11 bases between the two ends. This CDR3 is built from 13 residues. Here the CDR3 reads CAAGQFSNQPQHF. The CDR3 DNA sequence: TGTGCCGCCGGACAGTTTAGCAATCAGCCCCAGCATTTT.